This T cell receptor (beta chain) came from a study of T cell repertoires in cytomegalovirus infection (dated by TCRdb to between 2019 and 2020). In terms of the full investigation: Recently identified HLA-C-restricted CMV epitopes, whose presentation resists viral immunomodulation, were targeted by peptide stimulations together with well-studied HLA-B-restricted epitopes. Because public TCR beta signatures pointed to carriage of CMV infection together with the matching HLA type, the HLA type of each donor mattered for the analysis.

What this sample's treatment or condition label stands for: in vitro stimulation with specific CMV peptide epitopes to enrich CMV-specific T cells. From a lookup of the germline V gene, CDR1 and CDR2 are MGHRA and YSYEKL. From the cysteine up to the phenylalanine, the CDR3 has a length of 13 residues. Here the CDR3 DNA is all that survives: 39 bases in frame from base 1. V and J lose 4 bases and 6 bases, and a span of 11 bases separates them. There are a few counts of this clonotype. No cognate antigen has been identified for it. Within one base of it there is no much larger clone, and no base qualities were kept. Sequencing instrument: Illumina HiSeq 1500. The public reads were reprocessed in TCRdb via fastp at Q25 and MiXCR, keeping in-frame beta chains. Rows with a matching CDR3 protein are joined into one entry that keeps the most common DNA and genes. The sample table holds hundreds of thousands of distinct CDR3 sequences, of which 40% to 50% were seen once. The top ten constitute roughly two fifths of the sample.

Here is what the overall study found, with its caveats: Cumulative frequency of public TCR beta family members discriminated carriers of CMV infection plus the relevant HLA type in this cohort and an independent approximately 350-donor cohort. The ex vivo response was dominated by HLA-C-restricted CMV-specific TCR beta clonotypes, which also provided the single most frequent clonotype in two of eight donors.

The sequence derives from a human donor in good health (CMV status not recorded). Some clones in this sample may be carry-over from other donors' samples. The material sequenced was cultured PBMCs, taken from culture after CMV antigen stimulation. The V gene is TRBV4-1 and the J gene is TRBJ2-3, with no confidently assigned D gene. In nucleotides, the sequence is TGCGCCAGCAGCCCACAAATCGGGGATACGCAGTATTTT. It specifies CASSPQIGDTQYF.